Listed below are T cell receptor beta chains from one sample, sequenced in a study of T cell repertoires in cytomegalovirus infection. TCRdb reprocessed the reads with MiXCR, giving one entry per CDR3 protein. The table has fewer than 300,000 distinct CDR3 sequences, 20% to 30% seen once. The sequenced sample was PBMCs. Receptor source: a human donor in good health (CMV status not recorded). Some clones in this sample may be carry-over from other donors' samples. CDR3s include the opening cysteine and the closing phenylalanine or tryptophan. The D gene is left open where the match is weak. Rows give clone size only sometimes, using once, few, many, or a class for an expanded clone.

>14|TRBJ1-4|many|TRBV7-9|.
CASSLKGSGEKLFF
TGTGCCAGCAGCTTAAAAGGGTCCGGTGAAAAACTGTTTTTT
>13|TRBJ2-7|few|TRBV12-3/TRBV12-4|.
CASVGTVSYEQYF
TGTGCCAGCGTCGGGACGGTGAGCTACGAGCAGTACTTC
>15|TRBJ1-1|.|TRBV10-3|.
CAISELSGMNTEAFF
TGTGCCATCAGTGAGCTATCCGGGATGAACACTGAAGCTTTCTTT
>12|TRBJ1-1|many|TRBV7-9|.
CASSRDITEAFF
TGTGCCAGCAGCCGGGACATCACTGAAGCTTTCTTT
>16|TRBJ2-1|.|TRBV12-3/TRBV12-4|.
CASSPWTTSSYNEQFF
TGTGCCAGCAGTCCGTGGACTACCTCCTCCTACAATGAGCAGTTCTTC
>13|TRBJ2-5|many|TRBV7-2|TRBD2
CASSSGRGETQYF
TGTGCCAGCAGCTCCGGGAGGGGGGAGACCCAGTACTTC
>16|TRBJ1-3|many|TRBV7-8|.
CASSPRGASSGNTIYF
TGTGCCAGCAGCCCGCGTGGGGCGAGCTCTGGAAACACCATATATTTT
>15|TRBJ2-1|.|TRBV15|.
CATSRDLSSYNEQFF
TGTGCCACCAGCAGAGATCTGAGCTCCTACAATGAGCAGTTCTTC
>16|TRBJ2-1|many|TRBV7-2|TRBD2
CASSLGTSGGQNEQFF
TGTGCCAGCAGCCTAGGGACTAGCGGGGGCCAGAATGAGCAGTTCTTC
>13|TRBJ2-3|many|TRBV27|TRBD2
CASSLSREGRKKF
TGTGCCAGCAGTTTATCGAGGGAGGGCCGCAAAAAGTTT
>14|TRBJ2-7|many|TRBV7-6|.
CASSFNGLVDEQYF
TGTGCCAGCAGCTTTAACGGTCTCGTCGACGAGCAGTACTTC
>18|TRBJ2-3|many|TRBV7-8|.
CASSLVGTASPPTDTQYF
TGTGCCAGCAGCTTAGTAGGCACAGCCAGCCCCCCCACAGATACGCAGTATTTT
>15|TRBJ2-5|.|TRBV7-9|.
CASREPGHEKETQYF
TGTGCCAGCAGAGAACCGGGACACGAAAAAGAGACCCAGTACTTC
>14|TRBJ2-1|few|TRBV7-9|.
CASSSLDHYNEQFF
TGTGCCAGCAGCTCTTTGGACCATTACAATGAGCAGTTCTTC
>12|TRBJ2-7|many|TRBV12-3/TRBV12-4|.
CASSRTLYEQYF
TGTGCCAGCAGCCGGACTCTTTACGAGCAGTACTTC
>19|TRBJ2-7|many|TRBV7-6|TRBD1
CASSLAPPLGQGKTYEQYF
TGTGCCAGCAGCTTAGCCCCCCCCCTCGGACAGGGAAAAACCTACGAGCAGTACTTC
>17|TRBJ2-7|many|TRBV11-2|TRBD1
CASSSRFSPGQGSEQYF
TGTGCCAGCAGCTCACGTTTTAGCCCGGGACAGGGGTCCGAGCAGTACTTC
>15|TRBJ1-1|.|TRBV11-2|.
CASSLVSGGRAEAFF
TGTGCCAGCAGCTTAGTTTCAGGAGGGAGGGCTGAAGCTTTCTTT
>19|TRBJ2-4|.|TRBV10-3|TRBD2
CAISVAGTSGGATKNIQYF
TGTGCCATCAGTGTGGCCGGGACTAGCGGGGGGGCGACCAAAAACATTCAGTACTTC
>15|TRBJ1-5|.|TRBV5-8|.
CASSPGRQINQPQHF
TGTGCCAGCAGCCCGGGACGGCAAATAAATCAGCCCCAGCATTTT
>16|TRBJ2-5|.|TRBV11-3|.
CASSLGGGGHQETQYF
TGTGCCAGCAGCTTAGGGGGTGGGGGTCACCAAGAGACCCAGTACTTC
>15|TRBJ1-3|few|TRBV7-9|.
CASSLAVSSGNTIYF
TGTGCCAGCAGCTTGGCGGTTTCCTCTGGAAACACCATATATTTT
>13|TRBJ2-7|few|TRBV5-6|TRBD1
CASSFKDRHEQYF
TGTGCCAGCAGCTTCAAGGACAGGCACGAGCAGTACTTC
>15|TRBJ1-5|few|TRBV5-6|.
CASSSGQLSNQPQHF
TGTGCCAGCAGCTCCGGACAGCTTAGCAATCAGCCCCAGCATTTT
>13|TRBJ1-5|.|TRBV20-1|.
CSALTDSNQPQHF
TGCAGTGCTTTGACAGATAGCAATCAGCCCCAGCATTTT
>15|TRBJ1-5|.|TRBV20-1|.
CSARIVADSNQPQHF
TGCAGTGCTAGAATAGTGGCGGATAGCAATCAGCCCCAGCATTTT
>15|TRBJ1-6|.|TRBV10-3|.
CAISEEIGSNSPLHF
TGTGCCATCAGTGAGGAGATAGGGAGCAATTCACCCCTCCACTTT
>15|TRBJ2-7|many|TRBV19|TRBD1
CASSTPRTGAPEQYF
TGTGCCAGTAGTACCCCCCGGACAGGGGCCCCCGAGCAGTACTTC
>15|TRBJ2-7|.|TRBV28|TRBD1
CASRGAGTEAYEQYF
TGTGCCAGCAGGGGGGCCGGGACAGAAGCCTACGAGCAGTACTTC
>14|TRBJ2-1|many|TRBV7-8|.
CASSLNRGAGEQFF
TGTGCCAGCAGCTTAAATCGGGGGGCTGGCGAGCAGTTCTTC